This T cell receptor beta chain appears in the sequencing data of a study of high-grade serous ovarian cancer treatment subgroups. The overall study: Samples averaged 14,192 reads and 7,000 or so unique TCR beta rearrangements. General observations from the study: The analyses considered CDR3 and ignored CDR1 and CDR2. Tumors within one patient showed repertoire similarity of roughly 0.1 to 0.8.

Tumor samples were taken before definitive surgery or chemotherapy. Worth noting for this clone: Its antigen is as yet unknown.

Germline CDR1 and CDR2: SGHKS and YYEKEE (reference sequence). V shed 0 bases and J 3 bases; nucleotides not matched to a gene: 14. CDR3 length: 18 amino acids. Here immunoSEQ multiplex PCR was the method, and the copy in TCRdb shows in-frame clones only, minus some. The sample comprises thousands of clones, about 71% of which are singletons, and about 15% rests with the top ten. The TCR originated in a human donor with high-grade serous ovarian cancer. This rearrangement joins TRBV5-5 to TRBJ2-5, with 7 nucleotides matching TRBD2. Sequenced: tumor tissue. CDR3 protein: CASSLAPWGGVIKETQYF. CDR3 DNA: TGTGCCAGCAGCTTGGCTCCCTGGGGAGGGGTCATAAAAGAGACCCAGTACTTC.